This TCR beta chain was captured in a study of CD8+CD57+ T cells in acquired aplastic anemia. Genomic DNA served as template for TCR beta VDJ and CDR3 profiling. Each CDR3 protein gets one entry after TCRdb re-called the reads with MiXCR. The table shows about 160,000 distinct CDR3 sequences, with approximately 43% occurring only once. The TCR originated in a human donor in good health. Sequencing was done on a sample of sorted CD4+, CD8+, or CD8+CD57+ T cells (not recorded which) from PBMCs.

In nucleotides, the CDR3 is TGTGCCAGCAGCCGTGAGAGGTTGGCCGGGGAGCTGTTTTTT. The encoded protein is CASSRERLAGELFF. The V and J genes are TRBV5-6 and TRBJ2-2; D unclear. The CDR3 has 14 residues. Germline V gene sequence: CDR1 SGHDT, CDR2 YYEEEE. V was shortened by 4 bases and J by 6 bases, with 13 bases between the two germline ends.